A selection of T cell receptor beta chains follows, all from one sample in a study of T cells in Graves' hyperthyroidism and ophthalmopathy. One entry per CDR3 protein results from TCRdb running MiXCR on the multiplex PCR reads. The sample lists around 500,000 distinct CDR3 sequences, roughly a sixth occurring once. Sequenced sample: blood. Receptor source: a woman aged 25 to 39 with Graves' ophthalmopathy. The CDR3 runs from the conserved cysteine through the conserved F or W. Each record gives: CDR3 protein, V gene, J gene.

CDR3aa: CASSLLSGPYEQYF
v_gene: TRBV5-1
j_gene: TRBJ2-7

CDR3aa: CASSGTLSYNEQFF
v_gene: TRBV28
j_gene: TRBJ2-1

CDR3aa: CASRYSGGGGYTF
v_gene: TRBV12-3/TRBV12-4
j_gene: TRBJ1-2

CDR3aa: CASNLGQNTEAFF
v_gene: TRBV12-3/TRBV12-4
j_gene: TRBJ1-1

CDR3aa: CASSLAPGLLMNTEAFF
v_gene: TRBV5-1
j_gene: TRBJ1-1

CDR3aa: CASSFGGVTEQFF
v_gene: TRBV5-1
j_gene: TRBJ2-1

CDR3aa: CASSLGQGMDTQYF
v_gene: TRBV11-2
j_gene: TRBJ2-3

CDR3aa: CASSPQGHRRDTQYF
v_gene: TRBV6-1
j_gene: TRBJ2-3

CDR3aa: CASRGTDYQPQHF
v_gene: TRBV28
j_gene: TRBJ1-5

CDR3aa: CASSTGGKPNTEAFF
v_gene: TRBV19
j_gene: TRBJ1-1

CDR3aa: CSVGSEAGGGETQYF
v_gene: TRBV29-1
j_gene: TRBJ2-5

CDR3aa: CASSAVGMSTDTQYF
v_gene: TRBV25-1
j_gene: TRBJ2-3

CDR3aa: CASSLAGLAQYF
v_gene: TRBV7-2
j_gene: TRBJ2-5

CDR3aa: CSARATAPLVYNEQFF
v_gene: TRBV20-1
j_gene: TRBJ2-1

CDR3aa: CASTTGAEEKLFF
v_gene: TRBV2
j_gene: TRBJ1-4

CDR3aa: CASSFAETGGAYNEQFF
v_gene: TRBV5-1
j_gene: TRBJ2-1

CDR3aa: CASSPPGEGHETQYF
v_gene: TRBV18
j_gene: TRBJ2-5